The 3 T cell receptor beta chains below all came from one sample that was sequenced in a study of blood T cell repertoires in COVID-19. The protocol was immunoSEQ multiplex PCR, while the TCRdb copy is restricted to in-frame clones and leaves out a portion. The data show about 180,000 clones, about 91% seen once. Sequencing used peripheral blood. Receptor source: a woman aged 25 to 39 with acute or convalescent COVID-19.

As regards this clone: Distinct nucleotide sequences in the sample also encode this CDR3. The J gene is TRBJ2-5, the V gene TRBV2; D gene ambiguous. This CDR3 spans 11 amino acids. Germline values: CDR1 SNHLY, CDR2 FYNNEI. V lost 5 bases and J 2 bases, leaving 3 bases between the germline ends. CDR3 nucleotide sequence: TGTGCCAGCAGTCCGCAAGAGACCCAGTACTTC. Translated, it gives CASSPQETQYF.

The V and J genes are TRBV6-6 and TRBJ2-5, with 8 nucleotides matching TRBD1. CDR3 length: 16 amino acids. The germline CDR1 and CDR2 sequences are MNHNY and SVGAGI (reference sequence). V gave up 5 bases and J gave up 4 bases; unmatched junction bases: 12. CDR3 DNA: TGTGCCAGCAGTGGCTACCGACAGGGGTGGGGAGAGACCCAGTACTTC. Translated: CASSGYRQGWGETQYF.

The J gene is TRBJ1-1, the V gene TRBV28; unclear D gene. V lost 7 bases, J lost 3 bases, and 9 bases lay in between. Germline V gene sequence: CDR1 MDHEN, CDR2 SYDVKM. This CDR3 is 12 amino acids long. CDR3 nucleotides: TGTGCCAGCATGGGCAGATACACTGAAGCTTTCTTT. This gives the protein CASMGRYTEAFF.